This T cell receptor (beta chain) was sequenced during a study of OX40 agonist ivuxolimab in advanced cancers. The CDR3 covers 15 residues. Germline values: CDR1 LNHDA, CDR2 SQIVND (reference sequence). The V gene end was trimmed by 5 bases and the J gene end by 4 bases; junction bases not matched to a gene: 6. The table came from immunoSEQ multiplex PCR; TCRdb's copy has only in-frame clones and leaves some out. The table lists approximately 77,000 clones, approximately 90% of them singletons. This chain connects TRBV19 to TRBJ2-5; 11 positions match TRBD2. The material sequenced was CD4+ or CD8+ T cells sorted from blood, taken in a trial of the OX40 agonist ivuxolimab. The sequence derives from an adult with an advanced solid tumor such as melanoma, head and neck, liver or kidney cancer. CDR3 in DNA: TGTGCCAGTAGTTCAACTAGCGGGAGATTAGAGACCCAGTACTTC. Amino acids: CASSSTSGRLETQYF.